The source of this TCR beta chain is a study of CD8+ T cells in alopecia areata. Study-wide background: Dosing spanned 6 to 18 months on tofacitinib, then 6 months off drug.

V lost 6 bases and J lost 10; bases outside the gene matches: 6. CDR1 is SQVTM and CDR2 is ANQGSEA in the germline V gene. The CDR3 has 11 amino acids. Extracted from the samples, RNA was reverse transcribed into cDNA to serve as the sequencing template. Assay used: immunoSEQ multiplex PCR; TCRdb lists only in-frame clones, some missing. Of more than 150,000 clones listed, about 51% are singletons. The sorting of PBMCs gave CD4+ and CD8+ T cells. The origin of this receptor is a human donor with alopecia areata. The sequenced sample was CD8+ T cells sorted from blood, obtained at week 0. This rearrangement joins TRBV29-1 to TRBJ1-1, with 9 positions matching TRBD1. CDR3 bases: TGCAGCGTCGAACAGGGGGCTGGAGCTTTCTTT. It is translated as CSVEQGAGAFF.